The entry below describes one T cell receptor beta chain. Its specificity is unknown. CD45RO negativity and positive selection for CCR7 defined naive CD8 cells, a population that excluded terminally differentiated effector memory CD45RA+ cells. The donors, all of them Caucasian adults, lived in Nashville, Tennessee. The germline V gene encodes CDR1 SGHVS and CDR2 FQNEAQ. This CDR3 is built from 13 residues. V was pared by 0 bases and J by 6 bases, with 9 bases between. This record comes from a study of shared clonotypes between healthy human individuals. About the study: A couple of women and a few men aged 18 to 49 made up the donors. Study conclusions and caveats: Researchers sampled only blood; tissue repertoires likely differ.

Authors' processing steps: Junction-only sequences without quality scores were provided by ImmunoSEQ, so filtering was different. Assay used: immunoSEQ multiplex PCR; TCRdb lists only in-frame clones, some missing. The V and J calls and clone size come from that table; D and trimming were worked out from the DNA. The table records over 750,000 clones, 90% to 98% of them present only once. This clonotype originated in a man aged 30 to 39 in good health. V gene TRBV7-8 combines with J gene TRBJ2-7; no definite D call. Sequenced material: naive CD8+ T cells sorted from blood. CDR3 in amino acids: CASSLAAGSEQYF. The DNA of the CDR3 is TGTGCCAGCAGCTTAGCTGCTGGCTCCGAGCAGTACTTC.